The rows below give T cell receptor beta chains drawn from one sample of a study of Ad26.COV2.S vaccination and SARS-CoV-2 variants. Clones were read by immunoSEQ multiplex PCR, and TCRdb kept only the in-frame ones, dropping some. The data contain about half a million clones, roughly nine tenths of them seen just once; the ten biggest clones take up 1.5% to 2%. The starting material was peripheral blood, obtained in a trial of Ad26.COV2.S vaccine versus placebo. Receptors originate from a person between 18 and 65 years old who received the Ad26.COV2.S COVID-19 vaccine or a placebo. Both conserved end residues are part of each CDR3. A D gene is named only where the DNA matches it firmly. Clone size is given for some rows only: seen once, a few or many times, or a class if the clone is expanded.

V	D	size	J	DNA	CDR3
TRBV7-3	-	-	TRBJ2-5	TGTGCCAGCAGCTTAATGGAGGGTGAGACCCAGTACTTC	CASSLMEGETQYF
TRBV20-1	-	-	TRBJ2-2	TGCAGTGCTAGTCCCGGACTAACTCCGAACACCGGGGAGCTGTTTTTT	CSASPGLTPNTGELFF
TRBV5-1	TRBD2	-	TRBJ2-7	TGCGCCAGCAGCTTGGCCTGGATGCGGGAGACTTCCTACGAGCAGTACTTC	CASSLAWMRETSYEQYF
TRBV15	-	-	TRBJ1-3	TGTGCCACCAGCAGAGATGGCAGGCGAGCTGGAAACACCATATATTTT	CATSRDGRRAGNTIYF
TRBV20-1	-	-	TRBJ2-7	TGCAGTGCTAGAGAGTCAGGGGGGGACTTC	CSARESGGDF
TRBV10-2	-	once	TRBJ1-5	TGCGCCAGCAGTGCCGGGTTTAGCAATCAGCCCCAGCATTTT	CASSAGFSNQPQHF
TRBV30	TRBD1	-	TRBJ2-7	TGTGCCTGGGGGACAGGGGGCTCAAGCTACGAGCAGTACTTC	CAWGTGGSSYEQYF
TRBV7-9	-	-	TRBJ2-7	TGTGCCAGCAGCTTGCGGCTATCCGAGCAGTACTTC	CASSLRLSEQYF
TRBV7-3	-	-	TRBJ1-1	TGTGCCAGCGGTCAGGAGGTAGGAACTGAAGCTTTCTTT	CASGQEVGTEAFF
TRBV29-1	-	-	TRBJ2-2	TGCAGCGTTCCCCGGGCCGCCGGGGAGCTGTTTTTT	CSVPRAAGELFF
TRBV19	-	-	TRBJ1-1	TGTGCCAGTAGTATTCAAGGGGGGGAAATTTACACTGAAGCTTTCTTT	CASSIQGGEIYTEAFF
TRBV6-5	TRBD1	-	TRBJ1-5	TGTGCCAGCAGGCTATCGGGACAGGGAGTTCGGCCCCAGCATTTT	CASRLSGQGVRPQHF
TRBV19	TRBD1	-	TRBJ2-7	TGTGCCAGTTCCGGGACAGATCCCTACGAGCAGTACTTC	CASSGTDPYEQYF
TRBV19	TRBD1	-	TRBJ1-6	TGTGCCAGTAGTCCTTGGGGACAGGGGCATTCACCCCTCCACTTT	CASSPWGQGHSPLHF
TRBV3-1/TRBV3-2	-	-	TRBJ2-1	TGTGCCAGCAGCCAAGCGCCACTAGCAGGGGAGGGTGAGCAGTTCTTC	CASSQAPLAGEGEQFF
TRBV7-3	-	-	TRBJ1-3	TGTGCCAGCAGCTTAACTAGTGGCCTCTCTGGAAACACCATATATTTT	CASSLTSGLSGNTIYF
TRBV10-3	-	once	TRBJ1-4	TGTGCCATCAGTGAGGAAGTATCTGGGGTTGGTGAAAAACTGTTTTTT	CAISEEVSGVGEKLFF
TRBV18	-	-	TRBJ2-5	TGTGCCAGCTCACCACGGGCGGGAGAGACCCAGTACTTC	CASSPRAGETQYF
TRBV28	-	-	TRBJ1-5	TGTGCCAGCATGGGGGCGAGCAATCAGCCCCAGCATTTT	CASMGASNQPQHF
TRBV2	TRBD1	-	TRBJ1-6	TGTGCCAGCGGTTGGGAGGGACAGCATTTCTCCTATAATTCACCCCTCCACTTT	CASGWEGQHFSYNSPLHF
TRBV6-6	TRBD2	few	TRBJ2-3	TGTGCCAGCAGGACTAGCGGGATCGGCACAGATACGCAGTATTTT	CASRTSGIGTDTQYF
TRBV6-6	-	-	TRBJ1-2	TGTGCCAACGGGGGGGGTGCCTTC	CANGGGAF